This entry lists 22 T cell receptor beta chains sequenced from one sample in a study of T cells expressing NK-cell markers. TCRdb reprocessed the 5' RACE reads; each CDR3 protein has one entry and no DNA is given. The sample table includes over 200,000 distinct CDR3 sequences. The specimen was blood T cells: a sorted CD56 or NKG2C T cell subset, CD4+ or CD8+ T cells, or bulk PBMC T cells (not recorded which). The receptor set was obtained from a man between 18 and 35 years old in good health.

The chain carries TRBV30 and TRBJ2-1. CDR1 is GTSNPN and CDR2 is SVGIG in the germline V gene (reference sequence). CDR3 length equals 12 residues. The CDR3: CAWKRDYNEQFF. Using reference TRBV30 and TRBJ2-1 for the parts outside the CDR3, the full variable domain is SQTIHQWPATLVQPVGSPLSLECTVEGTSNPNLYWYRQAAGRGLQLLFYSVGIGQISSEVPQNLSASRPQDRQFILSSKKLLLSDSGFYLCAWKRDYNEQFFGPGTRLTVL.

This chain links TRBV10-3 with TRBJ2-1; with no DNA, the TCRdb D assignment of TRBD2 cannot be verified. The CDR3 totals 14 residues. Germline CDR1 ENHRY, CDR2 SYGVKD. This CDR3 reads CAITEAGLYYEQFF.

This rearrangement joins TRBV19 to TRBJ2-6; TCRdb indicates TRBD1, and absent DNA this call remains unverified. The germline gives CDR1 LNHDA, CDR2 SQIVND (reference sequence). The length of the CDR3 is 16 residues. The CDR3 region is CASSSRQGTGANVLTF.

The chain recombines TRBV20-1 with TRBJ2-5; the TRBD1 assignment by TCRdb is unverifiable without DNA. Germline V lookup: CDR1 DFQATT, CDR2 SNEGSKA (reference sequence). This CDR3 has 13 residues. The CDR3 spells CSARGQGWETQYF.

V gene TRBV27 combines with J gene TRBJ2-7; TCRdb selects TRBD2, and the lack of DNA leaves this call unchecked. CDR3 length equals 20 residues. Germline CDR1 reads MNHEY; CDR2 reads SMNVEV (reference sequence). CDR3 sequence: CASSPQLAGGPKGGLYEQYF.

The CDR3: CASSGMSSNQPQHF. The chain employs TRBV7-8 and TRBJ1-5. This CDR3 spans 14 amino acids. CDR1 and CDR2 from the germline V gene are SGHVS and FQNEAQ.

The V call is TRBV12-3 or TRBV12-4, the J call TRBJ2-5; there is no DNA to check the TCRdb D call of TRBD2. CDR3 length: 15 amino acids. Here the CDR3 reads CASSPQTSGTETQYF.

The V gene is TRBV5-4, the J gene TRBJ2-3. Germline V gene lookup returns CDR1 SGHNT and CDR2 YYREEE (reference sequence). This CDR3 comprises 15 residues. The CDR3 protein is CASSLSREATDTQYF.

This rearrangement joins TRBV28 to TRBJ2-1. The CDR3 sequence is 12 residues long. CDR1 is MDHEN, CDR2 SYDVKM, per germline. The CDR3 region is CASSLGWNEQFF. The complete variable domain, with remaining parts taken from reference TRBV28 and TRBJ2-1, reads DVKVTQSSRYLVKRTGEKVFLECVQDMDHENMFWYRQDPGLGLRLIYFSYDVKMKEKGDIPEGYSVSREKKERFSLILESASTNQTSMYLCASSLGWNEQFFGPGTRLTVL.

The chain couples TRBV6-1 to TRBJ2-3; TCRdb picks TRBD2, but there is no DNA to check that call. This CDR3 has 17 amino acids. The germline CDR1 and CDR2 sequences are MNHNS and SASEGT. The CDR3 protein is CASIILGLAGLTDTQYF.

The chain couples TRBV3-1 to TRBJ2-1; TCRdb picks TRBD2, but there is no DNA to check that call. The CDR3 totals 14 residues. Germline V gene lookup returns CDR1 LGHDT and CDR2 YNNKEL (reference sequence). The CDR3 sequence: CASTLGLTYNEQFF.

J is TRBJ2-1 and V is TRBV5-1; checking the TCRdb D call of TRBD1 is not possible without DNA. The germline V gene has CDR1 SGHRS and CDR2 YFSETQ. This CDR3 has 14 amino acids. The CDR3 protein is CASSFPGRPNEQFF.

The rearrangement links TRBV5-1 to TRBJ2-2; TCRdb selects TRBD1, and the lack of DNA leaves this call unchecked. CDR1 and CDR2 (germline): SGHRS, YFSETQ. This CDR3 region has 14 residues. The CDR3 is CASSLNRETGELFF.

The chain recombines TRBV4-3 with TRBJ2-3; the TRBD2 assignment by TCRdb is unverifiable without DNA. CDR1 is LGHNA and CDR2 is YSLEER in the germline V gene. This CDR3 has 17 amino acids. CDR3 protein: CASSPRTSGLSTDTQYF.

The V and J genes are TRBV12-3 or TRBV12-4 and TRBJ2-3; TCRdb indicates TRBD2, and absent DNA this call remains unverified. The CDR3 sequence is 16 residues long. CDR3: CASIPSGRIFTDTQYF.

The chain links TRBV29-1 to TRBJ2-1; TCRdb designates TRBD1, a call that cannot be tested without DNA. There are 12 residues in the CDR3. Germline CDR1 is SQVTM and CDR2 is ANQGSEA. CDR3 in amino acids: CSLPGEGGEQFF.

This chain links TRBV12-3 or TRBV12-4 with TRBJ2-1; TCRdb gives TRBD2 as the D gene, but with no DNA this cannot be confirmed. The CDR3 is 16 amino acids. Here the CDR3 reads CASRGGLTSGMHEQFF.

The chain links TRBV20-1 to TRBJ2-5; checking the TCRdb D call of TRBD1 is not possible without DNA. The CDR3 consists of 14 residues. Germline CDR1 reads DFQATT; CDR2 reads SNEGSKA (reference sequence). CDR3 sequence reads: CSAPGQGPIGTQYF.

The rearrangement links TRBV12-3 or TRBV12-4 to TRBJ2-4; TCRdb's D gene call, TRBD1, goes unchecked for lack of DNA. The length of the CDR3 is 16 residues. CDR3 sequence: CASSLMQGIAKNIQYF.

The V and J genes are TRBV12-3 or TRBV12-4 and TRBJ2-1; there is no DNA to check the TCRdb D call of TRBD2. CDR3 size: 14 residues. This chain's CDR3 is CASSLKGLVTEQFF.

The gene calls are TRBV5-1 and TRBJ2-2; TCRdb calls TRBD1, which cannot be checked without DNA. The CDR3 is 16 residues long. Germline CDR1 is SGHRS and CDR2 is YFSETQ. CDR3 residues: CASSPSRGAYAGELFF.

The rearrangement links TRBV4-3 to TRBJ2-7; the D gene TCRdb calls, TRBD2, cannot be checked with no DNA. This CDR3 comprises 17 residues. Per germline, CDR1 LGHNA and CDR2 YSLEER. CDR3 residues: CASSQDLAGGVGYEQYF.